This T cell receptor (beta chain) came from a study of blood T cell repertoires in COVID-19. Whole-study context: Sample material is recorded as cDNA or gDNA derived from T cells, B-cell-depleted T cells, or PBMCs.

The data were produced by immunoSEQ multiplex PCR, yet TCRdb's version contains in-frame clones alone and is incomplete. The sample has around 180,000 clones, 89% seen once. From germline, CDR1 is KGHSH and CDR2 LQKENI. V was trimmed by 6 bases and J by 1 base, leaving 15 bases between them. The CDR3 has 15 residues. This clonotype originated in a woman in her thirties or forties with acute COVID-19. The material sequenced was PBMCs or T cells enriched from blood (not recorded which). V gene TRBV18 combines with J gene TRBJ1-1; TRBD1 is a possible D gene (5 bases). The CDR3 protein is CASSPTWGGNTEAFF. CDR3 bases: TGTGCCAGCTCGCCAACGTGGGGGGGGAACACTGAAGCTTTCTTT.